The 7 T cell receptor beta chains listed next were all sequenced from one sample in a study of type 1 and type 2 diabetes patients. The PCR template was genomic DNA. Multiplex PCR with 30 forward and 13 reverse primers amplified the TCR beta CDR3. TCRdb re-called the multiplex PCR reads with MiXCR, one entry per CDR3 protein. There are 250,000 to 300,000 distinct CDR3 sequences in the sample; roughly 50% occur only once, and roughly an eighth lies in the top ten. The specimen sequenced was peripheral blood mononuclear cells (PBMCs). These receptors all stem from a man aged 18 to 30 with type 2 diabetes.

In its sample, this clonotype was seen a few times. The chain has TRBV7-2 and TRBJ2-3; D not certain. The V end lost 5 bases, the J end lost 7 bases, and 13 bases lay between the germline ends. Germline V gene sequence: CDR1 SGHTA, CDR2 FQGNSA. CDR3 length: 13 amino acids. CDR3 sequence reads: CASSPSVSHTQYF. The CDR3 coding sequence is TGTGCCAGCAGCCCGTCTGTTAGCCATACGCAGTATTTT.

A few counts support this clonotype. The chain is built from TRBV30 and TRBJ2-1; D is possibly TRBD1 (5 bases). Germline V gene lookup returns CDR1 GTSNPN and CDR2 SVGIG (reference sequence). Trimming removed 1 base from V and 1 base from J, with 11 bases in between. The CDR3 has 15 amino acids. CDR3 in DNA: TGTGCCTGGAGTGGGGCAGGGATATCCTACAATGAGCAGTTCTTC. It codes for CAWSGAGISYNEQFF.

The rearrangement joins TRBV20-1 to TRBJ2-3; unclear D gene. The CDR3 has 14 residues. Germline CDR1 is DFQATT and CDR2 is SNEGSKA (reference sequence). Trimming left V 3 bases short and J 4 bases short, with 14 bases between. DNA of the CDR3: TGCAGTGCTAGTAAAGTGGATTTGCCAGATACGCAGTATTTT. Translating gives CSASKVDLPDTQYF.

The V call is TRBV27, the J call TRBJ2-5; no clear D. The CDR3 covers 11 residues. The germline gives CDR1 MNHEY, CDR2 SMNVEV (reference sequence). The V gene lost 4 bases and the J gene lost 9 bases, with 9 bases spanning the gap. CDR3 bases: TGTGCCAGCAGTTCTTCCGAGGCCCAGTACTTC. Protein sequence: CASSSSEAQYF.

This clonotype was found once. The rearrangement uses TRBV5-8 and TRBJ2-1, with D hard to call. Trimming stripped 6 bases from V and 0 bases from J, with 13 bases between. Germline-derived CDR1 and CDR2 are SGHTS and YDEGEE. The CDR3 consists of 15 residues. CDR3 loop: CASTVRPGSYNEQFF. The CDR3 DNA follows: TGTGCCAGCACCGTACGACCGGGCTCCTACAATGAGCAGTTCTTC.

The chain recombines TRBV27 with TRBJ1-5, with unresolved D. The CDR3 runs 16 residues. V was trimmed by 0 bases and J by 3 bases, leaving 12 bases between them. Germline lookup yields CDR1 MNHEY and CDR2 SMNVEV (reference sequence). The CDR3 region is CASSLSWTEYNQPQHF. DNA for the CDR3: TGTGCCAGCAGTTTATCCTGGACGGAATACAATCAGCCCCAGCATTTT.

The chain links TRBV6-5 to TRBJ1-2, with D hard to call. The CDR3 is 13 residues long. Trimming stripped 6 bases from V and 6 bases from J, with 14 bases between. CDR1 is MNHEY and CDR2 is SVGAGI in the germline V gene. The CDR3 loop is CASRWAGSDGYTF. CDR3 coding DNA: TGTGCCAGCAGATGGGCAGGATCGGATGGCTACACCTTC.